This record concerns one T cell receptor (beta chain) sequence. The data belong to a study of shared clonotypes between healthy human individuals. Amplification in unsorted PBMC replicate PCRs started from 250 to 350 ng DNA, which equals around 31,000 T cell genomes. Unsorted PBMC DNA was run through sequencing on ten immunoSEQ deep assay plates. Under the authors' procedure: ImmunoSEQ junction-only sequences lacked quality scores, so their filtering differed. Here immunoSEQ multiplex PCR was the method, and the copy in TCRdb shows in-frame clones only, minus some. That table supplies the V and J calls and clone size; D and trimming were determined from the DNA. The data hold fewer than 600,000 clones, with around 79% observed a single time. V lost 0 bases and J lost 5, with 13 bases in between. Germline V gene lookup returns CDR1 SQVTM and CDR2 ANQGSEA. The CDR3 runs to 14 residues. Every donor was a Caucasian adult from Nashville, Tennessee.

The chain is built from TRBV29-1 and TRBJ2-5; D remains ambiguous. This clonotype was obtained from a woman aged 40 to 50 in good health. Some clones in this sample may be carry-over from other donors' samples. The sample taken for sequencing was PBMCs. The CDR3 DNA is TGCAGCGTTGAAGATCGGGCTGGCGTGGAGACCCAGTACTTC. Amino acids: CSVEDRAGVETQYF.